This TCR beta chain was found in a study of blood T cells in healthy people across ages. Ranging in age from about 6 to 95, the donors were healthy Caucasian individuals from Russia. PCR was performed a second time for roughly 6 to 12 cycles using a sample-barcoded 5' primer and a J-beta primer mix. TCRdb recomputed calls from the 5' RACE reads with MiXCR, one row per CDR3 protein. The sample contains about 1,500,000 distinct CDR3 sequences, 28% of which appear only once. A note on this clonotype: Its antigen is as yet unknown.

Study-wide points: Measured against age, TCR beta diversity per million T cells decreased in a roughly linear manner.

V gave up 5 bases and J gave up 0 bases, with 14 bases separating them. Germline lookup yields CDR1 DFQATT and CDR2 SNEGSKA (reference sequence). CDR3 length: 14 residues. The sample consisted of blood. The J gene is TRBJ2-7, the V gene TRBV20-1; D gene unclear. The origin of this receptor is a woman under 40 in good health. CDR3: CSASGFSSSYEQYF. Written as DNA, the CDR3 is TGCAGTGCTTCAGGTTTTTCCAGCTCCTACGAGCAGTACTTC.